This is a list of T cell receptor beta chains from one sample in a study of blood T cells in healthy people across ages. TCRdb re-derived calls from the 5' RACE reads in MiXCR, one entry per CDR3 protein. This sample has hundreds of thousands of distinct CDR3 sequences, with roughly three fifths found just once. Sequenced sample: blood. The receptor source for this set is a man aged 35 to 55 in good health. Each CDR3 is given with its conserved first and last residue. A D gene is named only where the DNA matches it firmly. Clone size appears in some rows only: once, few, many, or a class for an expanded clone.

D gene | clone size | J gene | V gene | CDR3 DNA | CDR3 protein
. | . | TRBJ2-7 | TRBV2 | TGTGCCAGCAGTGGTAGGTTCGAGCAGTACTTC | CASSGRFEQYF
TRBD2 | . | TRBJ2-5 | TRBV7-3 | TGTGCCAGCAGCCAAACGCGGGGGAGTGAGCAGTACTTC | CASSQTRGSEQYF
TRBD1 | . | TRBJ2-1 | TRBV12-3/TRBV12-4 | TGTGCCAGCAGTTTATGGGTCTGGGACAGGGGCGCCCATGAGCAGTTCTTC | CASSLWVWDRGAHEQFF
TRBD1 | . | TRBJ2-7 | TRBV6-1 | TGTGCCAGCAGGAAAATAACGGACAGGATCTACGAGCAGTACTTC | CASRKITDRIYEQYF
TRBD2 | . | TRBJ2-1 | TRBV9 | TGTGCCAGCAGCGTAGCACGGGGACTAGCGGGAGGCGGTGAGCAGTTCTTC | CASSVARGLAGGGEQFF
TRBD2 | few | TRBJ2-5 | TRBV20-1 | TGCAGTGCTAGATCCGGGGTAGCGGGAGGTGGTGAGACCCAGTACTTC | CSARSGVAGGGETQYF
. | . | TRBJ2-4 | TRBV3-1 | TGTACCAGCAGCCAAGTTCAGGGAAACATTCAGTACTTC | CTSSQVQGNIQYF
. | . | TRBJ2-3 | TRBV28 | TGTGCCAGCCGGGGACCGATTAGGGGCACAGATACGCAGTATTTT | CASRGPIRGTDTQYF
TRBD1 | . | TRBJ1-1 | TRBV29-1 | TGCAGCGTCCAGGTCCAGGGGGCCGAGACTGAAGCTTTCTTT | CSVQVQGAETEAFF
. | . | TRBJ2-5 | TRBV10-3 | TGTGCCATCAGTGAAGACAGACATAACCAAGAGACCCAGTACTTC | CAISEDRHNQETQYF
. | . | TRBJ1-2 | TRBV7-2 | TGTGCCAGCAGTTCGGACGGACGGCAGGACTATGGCTACACCTTC | CASSSDGRQDYGYTF
. | . | TRBJ2-7 | TRBV27 | TGTGCCAGCAGCCCGGGACGCCGGCTCTTCGAGCAGTACTTC | CASSPGRRLFEQYF
. | . | TRBJ2-5 | TRBV12-3/TRBV12-4 | TGTGCCAGCAGCCCTAACTACCGTCGGGAGACCCAGTACTTC | CASSPNYRRETQYF
TRBD2 | . | TRBJ2-7 | TRBV3-1 | TGTGCCAGCAGCCTAGCGGGAATGGACGAGCAGTACTTC | CASSLAGMDEQYF
. | . | TRBJ2-3 | TRBV3-1 | TGTGCCAGCAGTTCAACGATGGGACTCGAAATACCAGATACGCAGTATTTT | CASSSTMGLEIPDTQYF
. | . | TRBJ2-7 | TRBV7-8 | TGTGCCAGCAGCGTCCCGGCGGGCCTGACTGGGGAGCGGTACTTC | CASSVPAGLTGERYF
TRBD2 | few | TRBJ2-3 | TRBV2 | TGTGCCAGCAGAGGACTAGCGGGAGGGCCCTACTCGCAGTATTTT | CASRGLAGGPYSQYF
. | many | TRBJ2-3 | TRBV5-1 | TGTGCCAGCAGCCTACGCACAGATACGCAGTATTTT | CASSLRTDTQYF
. | . | TRBJ2-6 | TRBV2 | TGTGCCAGCAAAAGCGGGTCGGGGGCGGGGGCCAACGTCCTGACTTTC | CASKSGSGAGANVLTF
TRBD1 | . | TRBJ2-7 | TRBV12-3/TRBV12-4 | TGTGCCAGCAGTGGAGGACAGGGGGGAGCCTACGAGCAGTACTTC | CASSGGQGGAYEQYF
. | . | TRBJ1-5 | TRBV6-2/TRBV6-3 | TGTGCCAGCAGCCCGACTGAAAGGCAGCCCCAGCATTTT | CASSPTERQPQHF
. | . | TRBJ1-1 | TRBV7-8 | TGTGCCAGCAGCTCCACCAGGAAGGACACTGGAGCTTTCTTT | CASSSTRKDTGAFF
. | few | TRBJ2-3 | TRBV29-1 | TGCAGCGTCCCCGTTGGAGTTAGCACAGATACGCAGTATTTT | CSVPVGVSTDTQYF
. | . | TRBJ2-2 | TRBV12-3/TRBV12-4 | TGTGCCAGCAGCCTATTCCGGTCTGCCGGGGAGCTGTTTTTT | CASSLFRSAGELFF
. | few | TRBJ2-1 | TRBV3-1 | TGTGCCAGCAGCCACGACAGATACAATGAGCAGTTCTTC | CASSHDRYNEQFF
TRBD2 | . | TRBJ2-1 | TRBV7-2 | TGTGCCAGCAGCCGGATCCCGACTAGCGGGGGGGATGAGCAGTTCTTC | CASSRIPTSGGDEQFF
TRBD2 | . | TRBJ2-3 | TRBV7-9 | TGTGCCAGCAGGTGGGCTAGCGGGGAAGATACGCAGTATTTT | CASRWASGEDTQYF
. | . | TRBJ2-6 | TRBV5-4 | TGTGCCAGCAGCTTCGGGGCGAGGACTGGGGCCAACGTCCTGACTTTC | CASSFGARTGANVLTF
. | . | TRBJ2-1 | TRBV2 | TGTGCCAGCAGTGAGCGTCTAAGCGGGTTCAATGAGCAGTTCTTC | CASSERLSGFNEQFF
. | few | TRBJ2-5 | TRBV24-1 | TGTGCCACCAGTGCTCACGGGCTGGGGGAGACCCAGTACTTC | CATSAHGLGETQYF
TRBD2 | . | TRBJ2-3 | TRBV20-1 | TGCAGTGCTATTATAGCGGGAGAAGTCACAGATACGCAGTATTTT | CSAIIAGEVTDTQYF
. | . | TRBJ1-2 | TRBV4-2 | TGTGCCGGCAGCCAAGGGGTCGGGGACTATGGCTACACCTTC | CAGSQGVGDYGYTF